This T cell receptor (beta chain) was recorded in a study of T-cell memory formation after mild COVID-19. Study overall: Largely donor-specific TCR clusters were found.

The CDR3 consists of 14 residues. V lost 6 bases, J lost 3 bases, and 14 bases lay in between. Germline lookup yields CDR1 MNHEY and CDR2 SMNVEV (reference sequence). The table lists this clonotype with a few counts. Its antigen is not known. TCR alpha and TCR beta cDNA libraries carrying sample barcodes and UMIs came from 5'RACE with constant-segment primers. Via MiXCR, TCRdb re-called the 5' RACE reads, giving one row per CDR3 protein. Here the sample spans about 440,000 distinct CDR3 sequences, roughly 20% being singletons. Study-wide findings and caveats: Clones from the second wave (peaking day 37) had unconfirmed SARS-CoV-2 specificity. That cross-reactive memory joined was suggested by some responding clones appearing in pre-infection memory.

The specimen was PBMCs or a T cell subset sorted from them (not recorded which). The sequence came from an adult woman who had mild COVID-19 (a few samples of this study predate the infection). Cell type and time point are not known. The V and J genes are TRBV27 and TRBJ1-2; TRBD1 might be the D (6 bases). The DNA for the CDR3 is TGTGCCAGCAGGCCCGGACAGACCTACTATGGCTACACCTTC. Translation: CASRPGQTYYGYTF.